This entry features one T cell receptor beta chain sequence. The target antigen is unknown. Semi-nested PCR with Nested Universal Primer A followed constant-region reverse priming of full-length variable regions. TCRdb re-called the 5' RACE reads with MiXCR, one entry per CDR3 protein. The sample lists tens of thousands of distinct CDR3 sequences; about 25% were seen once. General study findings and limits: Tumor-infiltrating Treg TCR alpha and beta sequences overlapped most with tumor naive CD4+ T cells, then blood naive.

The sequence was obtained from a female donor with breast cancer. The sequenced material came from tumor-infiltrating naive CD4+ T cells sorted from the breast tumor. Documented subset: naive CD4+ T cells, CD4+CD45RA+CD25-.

The CDR3 here is CSAEPRDTQYF. Written as DNA, the CDR3 is TGCAGTGCAGAACCGCGGGATACGCAGTATTTT. The chain carries TRBV20-1 and TRBJ2-3, with D unclear. Trimming removed 6 bases from V and 6 bases from J, with 10 bases in between. From germline, CDR1 is DFQATT and CDR2 SNEGSKA (reference sequence). This CDR3 has 11 amino acids.